What follows are 29 T cell receptor beta chains derived from one specimen sequenced in a study of cytomegalovirus exposure and HLA in healthy donors. The PCR was carried out with 60 Vbeta primers and 13 Jbeta primers. Clones were sequenced by immunoSEQ multiplex PCR, and TCRdb holds only the in-frame ones, with some missing. This table has roughly 150,000 clones, 80% to 85% appearing once. The source material was PBMCs. The receptors were gathered from a man aged 25-45 years in good health and CMV-seronegative.

This clone has just a few counts. The chain joins TRBV7-2 to TRBJ1-5; TRBD1 agrees at 11 bases. CDR3 length equals 16 residues. V shed 4 bases, J shed 3 bases, and the junction held 5 bases outside the gene matches. CDR1 SGHTA and CDR2 FQGNSA come from the germline V gene. The CDR3 nucleotides are TGTGCCAGCAGCTGGACAGGGGGCGCTAACAATCAGCCCCAGCATTTT. Protein product: CASSWTGGANNQPQHF.

The gene calls are TRBV14 and TRBJ1-1; 8 positions agree with TRBD1. CDR3 size: 15 residues. In germline, CDR1 is SGHDN, CDR2 FVKESK. V trimming: 2 bases; J trimming: 4 bases; junction bases outside the gene matches: 6. The CDR3 DNA is TGTGCCAGCAGCCAAACAACAGGGGGTCGCACTGAAGCTTTCTTT. As protein: CASSQTTGGRTEAFF.

Only a few counts were recorded for this clone. This chain connects TRBV6-1 to TRBJ2-5, with a possible D match to TRBD1 (5 bases). Trimming shortened V by 5 bases and J by 5 bases, and 6 bases separated the two germline ends. The length of the CDR3 is 11 residues. Per germline, CDR1 MNHNS and CDR2 SASEGT. The CDR3 DNA reads TGTGCCAGCAGTTACAGGGAGACCCAGTACTTC. Protein product: CASSYRETQYF.

CDR3 in amino acids: CASRKLGEQYF. The CDR3 bases are TGTGCCAGCAGGAAGCTTGGCGAGCAGTACTTC. J is TRBJ2-7 and V is TRBV27; D is unclear. The germline CDR1 and CDR2 sequences are MNHEY and SMNVEV (reference sequence). The CDR3 loop spans 11 amino acids. V shed 6 bases and J shed 6 bases, with 9 bases lying between them.

CDR3: CASSPGGSYNEQFF. The DNA of the CDR3 is TGTGCCAGCAGCCCCGGTGGCTCCTACAATGAGCAGTTCTTC. The chain couples TRBV7-6 to TRBJ2-1; no definite D call. Trimming pared 5 bases from V and 0 bases from J, leaving 8 bases between. The germline V gene encodes CDR1 SGHVS and CDR2 FNYEAQ. The CDR3 has 14 residues.

The gene calls are TRBV5-6 and TRBJ2-4; no clear D. V shed 2 bases and J shed 0 bases, with 12 bases lying between them. Germline lookup yields CDR1 SGHDT and CDR2 YYEEEE. The CDR3 runs to 16 residues. In nucleotides, the CDR3 is TGTGCCAGCAGCTTCGCGGCTATACTAGCCAAAAACATTCAGTACTTC. Translating gives CASSFAAILAKNIQYF. Filled out from reference TRBV5-6 and TRBJ2-4, the complete variable domain reads DAGVTQSPTHLIKTRGQQVTLRCSPKSGHDTVSWYQQALGQGPQFIFQYYEEEERQRGNFPDRFSGHQFPNYSSELNVNALLLGDSALYLCASSFAAILAKNIQYFGAGTRLSVL.

This clone was picked up a small number of times. The chain links TRBV30 to TRBJ2-1, with unresolved D. Germline V gene lookup returns CDR1 GTSNPN and CDR2 SVGIG (reference sequence). The CDR3 contains 13 residues. V dropped 4 bases and J dropped 0 bases, with 7 bases sitting between them. The CDR3 protein is CAWNPLSYNEQFF. The CDR3 DNA sequence: TGTGCCTGGAATCCCCTCTCCTACAATGAGCAGTTCTTC.

Of note for this clone: Other DNA sequences in the same sample also yield this CDR3. J is TRBJ2-3 and V is TRBV7-6; perhaps TRBD2 as D (6 bases). V dropped 7 bases and J dropped 3 bases, with 17 bases sitting between them. The CDR3 covers 15 residues. Germline CDR1 SGHVS, CDR2 FNYEAQ. The CDR3 DNA follows: TGTGCCAGCACCAGATCTGGTGGGAGGACAGATACGCAGTATTTT. Amino acids: CASTRSGGRTDTQYF.

CDR3 region: CAWSEGYLETQYF. CDR3 sequence (DNA): TGTGCCTGGAGTGAGGGGTATCTGGAGACCCAGTACTTC. The J gene is TRBJ2-5, the V gene TRBV30, with a tentative D call TRBD1 (5 bases). The V end lost 1 base, the J end lost 5 bases, and 11 bases lay between the germline ends. CDR3 size: 13 residues. The V gene's germline CDR1 is GTSNPN and CDR2 SVGIG (reference sequence).

This chain links TRBV5-5 with TRBJ2-1; 8 nucleotides line up with TRBD1. CDR3 size: 18 residues. Trimming at V came to 4 bases and at J to 5 bases, leaving 17 bases not matched to a gene. Germline V CDR1 and CDR2: SGHKS, YYEKEE (reference sequence). As DNA, the CDR3 is TGTGCCAGCAGCCGCCACCTTGGATCCGGGACAGGCAACAATGAGCAGTTCTTC. This gives the protein CASSRHLGSGTGNNEQFF.

This clone occurred once. V usage is TRBV7-6 and J usage is TRBJ2-5, with a weak D call TRBD2 (5 bases). This CDR3 comprises 13 residues. The germline CDR1 and CDR2 sequences are SGHVS and FNYEAQ. The ends were cut back, 4 bases at V and 5 bases at J, with 11 bases in the middle. CDR3 in amino acids: CASSSSRGETQYF. In DNA, the CDR3 is TGTGCCAGCAGCTCTTCTCGCGGGGAGACCCAGTACTTC.

The chain couples TRBV7-3 to TRBJ2-1; TRBD1 might be the D (5 bases). Per germline, CDR1 SGHTA and CDR2 FQGTGA. CDR3 length equals 13 residues. V was trimmed by 5 bases and J by 6 bases, leaving 11 bases between them. CDR3 DNA sequence: TGTGCCAGCAGCCCCGCGCAGGGCAATGAGCAGTTCTTC. This codes for CASSPAQGNEQFF.

This clone was picked up a small number of times. The chain couples TRBV7-2 to TRBJ1-1; 7 nucleotides agree with TRBD1. The junction had 8 bases not matched to a gene; V was cut back by 5 bases and J by 8 bases. Germline-derived CDR1 and CDR2 are SGHTA and FQGNSA. CDR3 size: 13 residues. The CDR3 loop reads CASSPWRTGEAFF. CDR3 nucleotides: TGTGCCAGCAGCCCGTGGAGGACAGGCGAAGCTTTCTTT.

V and J are TRBV5-1 and TRBJ2-2; D may be TRBD1 (6 bases). Looked up from germline, CDR1 is SGHRS and CDR2 is YFSETQ. Trimming removed 1 base at V and 2 bases at J, with 12 bases between. The CDR3 is 16 amino acids. The CDR3 DNA follows: TGCGCCAGCAGCTTGCGGGGCAGGGGTAACACCGGGGAGCTGTTTTTT. It encodes CASSLRGRGNTGELFF. Based on the CDR3 plus reference TRBV5-1 and TRBJ2-2, the full variable domain is KAGVTQTPRYLIKTRGQQVTLSCSPISGHRSVSWYQQTPGQGLQFLFEYFSETQRNKGNFPGRFSGRQFSNSRSEMNVSTLELGDSALYLCASSLRGRGNTGELFFGEGSRLTVL.

The chain recombines TRBV6-5 with TRBJ2-1; TRBD2 matches at 12 bases. Losses at the gene ends were 7 bases for V and 8 bases for J; bases not matched to a gene: 3. Germline V gives CDR1 MNHEY, CDR2 SVGAGI. The CDR3 loop spans 13 amino acids. CDR3 in amino acids: CASKTSGGYEQFF. In DNA, the CDR3 is TGTGCCAGCAAGACTAGCGGGGGTTATGAGCAGTTCTTC.

This chain connects TRBV28 to TRBJ1-1, with 8 bases identical to TRBD1. Germline CDR1 and CDR2: MDHEN and SYDVKM. This CDR3 comprises 14 residues. Trimming removed 7 bases from V and 1 base from J; junction bases left unmatched: 5. CDR3 in amino acids: CASTEGTGNTEAFF. The CDR3, as DNA: TGTGCCAGCACCGAAGGGACAGGGAACACTGAAGCTTTCTTT.

This clone was seen more than once but under ten times. This sequence joins TRBV6-6 and TRBJ2-1; maybe TRBD2 (5 bases). Germline V lookup: CDR1 MNHNY, CDR2 SVGAGI (reference sequence). This CDR3 comprises 15 residues. Trimming removed 2 bases at V and 7 bases at J, with 15 bases between. The CDR3 DNA reads TGTGCCAGCAGTTACGTGCAGACACGAGGGAATGAGCAGTTCTTC. Its protein is CASSYVQTRGNEQFF.

In DNA, the CDR3 is TGTGCCAGCAGCACCTCCGTGGGGGGTACGACTGGAAACACCATATATTTT. Residues: CASSTSVGGTTGNTIYF. The chain couples TRBV7-6 to TRBJ1-3; a possible D gene is TRBD1 (5 bases). Per the germline V gene, CDR1 is SGHVS and CDR2 is FNYEAQ. The germline V and J ends were trimmed by 5 bases and 2 bases, with 19 bases remaining between them. The CDR3 is 17 amino acids.

The table lists this clone with a count of one. This chain links TRBV7-3 with TRBJ1-2; the match to TRBD1 covers 10 bases. The CDR3 is made up of 15 amino acids. Germline lookup yields CDR1 SGHTA and CDR2 FQGTGA. The trim removed 1 base at V and 8 bases at J, leaving 7 bases unmatched. In DNA, the CDR3 is TGTGCCAGCAGCTTAAGGGGTGGGACAGGGGCCGGCTACACCTTC. The encoded protein is CASSLRGGTGAGYTF.

The chain combines TRBV7-2 with TRBJ1-2, with 7 bases that match TRBD1. This CDR3 is built from 16 residues. Germline-derived CDR1 and CDR2 are SGHTA and FQGNSA. Trimming removed 0 bases from V and 4 bases from J; junction bases left unmatched: 8. CDR3 nucleotide sequence: TGTGCCAGCAGCTTAGCGCGTAGGACAGGCGCCTATGGCTACACCTTC. Translation gives CASSLARRTGAYGYTF.

V usage is TRBV5-6 and J usage is TRBJ2-7; possible D gene TRBD2, 5 bases. This CDR3 is built from 15 residues. The V end lost 0 bases, the J end lost 2 bases, and 12 bases lay between the germline ends. The germline CDR1 and CDR2 sequences are SGHDT and YYEEEE. In DNA form, the CDR3 reads TGTGCCAGCAGCTTGGAAAGGAGGCCCCCCTACGAGCAGTACTTC. Its translation: CASSLERRPPYEQYF.

V and J are TRBV9 and TRBJ1-1; possibly TRBD1 for D (6 bases). Per the germline V gene, CDR1 is SGDLS and CDR2 is YYNGEE. The germline V and J ends were trimmed by 4 bases and 6 bases, with 13 bases remaining between them. This CDR3 contains 13 residues. For the CDR3, the DNA is TGTGCCAGCAGCAACGATAAGGGGGCTGAAGCTTTCTTT. Protein product: CASSNDKGAEAFF.

The gene calls are TRBV6-5 and TRBJ2-7; 13 bases fit TRBD2. Trimming cost V 4 bases and J 0 bases; bases outside gene matches: 0. Germline V gene data show CDR1 as MNHEY and CDR2 as SVGAGI. CDR3 length: 15 amino acids. CDR3 sequence: CASSWTSGSSYEQYF. The CDR3 DNA is TGTGCCAGCAGTTGGACTAGCGGGAGCTCCTACGAGCAGTACTTC.

The chain carries TRBV10-2 and TRBJ2-5, with 12 bases fitting TRBD2. Looked up from germline, CDR1 is WSHSY and CDR2 is SAAADI. This CDR3 comprises 14 residues. After removal of 7 bases from V and 3 bases from J, the junction contained 3 bases not matched to a gene. The CDR3 DNA sequence: TGCGCCAGCAAGTGGACTAGCGGGGAAGAGACCCAGTACTTC. It specifies CASKWTSGEETQYF.

There are a few counts of this clone. This chain connects TRBV30 to TRBJ2-1; D unresolved. The CDR3 extends over 11 amino acids. Germline assignment: CDR1 GTSNPN and CDR2 SVGIG (reference sequence). V dropped 2 bases and J dropped 10 bases, with 9 bases sitting between them. This chain's CDR3 is CAWSLLREQFF. For the CDR3, the DNA is TGTGCCTGGAGTCTGCTGCGGGAGCAGTTCTTC.

A few counts support this clone. The J gene is TRBJ2-3, the V gene TRBV28, with D perhaps TRBD1 (6 bases). Germline CDR1 and CDR2: MDHEN and SYDVKM. The V end lost 4 bases, the J end lost 2 bases, and 13 bases lay between the germline ends. This CDR3 region has 15 residues. The CDR3 loop is CASSSRDKLTDTQYF. The CDR3 nucleotides read TGTGCCAGCAGTTCAAGGGACAAACTCACAGATACGCAGTATTTT.

The rearrangement links TRBV27 to TRBJ2-7, with TRBD2 matching 11 bases. Trimming took 5 bases from V and 3 from J; bases not matched to a gene: 3. This CDR3 is 14 amino acids long. Germline-derived CDR1 and CDR2 are MNHEY and SMNVEV (reference sequence). The CDR3 coding sequence is TGTGCCAGCAGTCTCGGGACTAGCGGCTACGAGCAGTACTTC. It yields the protein CASSLGTSGYEQYF.

The gene calls are TRBV6-5 and TRBJ1-1, with D perhaps matching TRBD1 (6 bases). CDR3 length: 15 residues. The germline V and J ends were trimmed by 0 bases and 2 bases, with 10 bases remaining between them. Germline-derived CDR1 and CDR2 are MNHEY and SVGAGI. Here the CDR3 reads CASSYSGATNTEAFF. The CDR3 nucleotides are TGTGCCAGCAGTTACTCGGGGGCCACAAACACTGAAGCTTTCTTT.

On this clone: An end of the junction does not agree with germline; a read error may underlie this. This CDR3 is also generated by other DNA sequences in the sample. The J gene is TRBJ1-6, the V gene TRBV10-3, with 11 bases that match TRBD1. There are 15 residues in the CDR3. Germline CDR1 is ENHRY and CDR2 is SYGVKD. CDR3 in DNA: TGTGCCATCAGCCAGGGACAGGGGGATAATTCCCCCCTCCACTTT. It specifies CAISQGQGDNSPLHF.